This T cell receptor (beta chain) comes out of a study of T cell responses to AZD1222 COVID-19 vaccine. General study points: There were repertoire samples only from the period after the peak T cell response. Only 5 or 6 AZD1222 recipients were seropositive at baseline.

There are 15 residues in the CDR3. Germline V gene data show CDR1 as LNHDA and CDR2 as SQIVND (reference sequence). V lost 2 bases to trimming and J lost 2 bases; unmatched junction nucleotides: 5. This clone ranks as medium-sized. Its specificity is unknown. The table came from immunoSEQ multiplex PCR; TCRdb's copy has only in-frame clones and leaves some out. The sample shows about 93,000 clones, roughly nine tenths of them seen only once. The TCR comes from an adult in good health. The chain couples TRBV19 to TRBJ2-7; 8 bases match TRBD2. Sequencing used peripheral blood, obtained on day 0 of MenACWY control vaccination. This CDR3 reads CASSITGGATYEQYF. CDR3 DNA sequence: TGTGCCAGTAGTATAACCGGGGGGGCAACCTACGAGCAGTACTTC.